A selection of T cell receptor beta chains follows, all from one sample in a study of spatial heterogeneity in lung cancer. From the 5' RACE reads, TCRdb called clonotypes with MiXCR, one entry per CDR3 protein. The profile shows 11,000 to 15,000 distinct CDR3 sequences, about 9.4% of them singletons. The starting material was PBMCs, obtained at surgery. Every receptor here comes from a male donor with early-stage non-small cell lung cancer. The CDR3 runs from the conserved cysteine through the conserved F or W.

j_call v_call cdr3_aa
TRBJ2-3 TRBV15 CATSWDSKDTQYF
TRBJ2-6 TRBV3-1 CASSQDPSGPSGANVLTF
TRBJ1-2 TRBV18 CACSPPAGTNYGYTF
TRBJ1-5 TRBV7-3 CASSLTGGDQPQHF
TRBJ2-7 TRBV2 CASSKTRGSYEQYF
TRBJ2-1 TRBV6-2/TRBV6-3 CASSYSAGTSGYNEQFF
TRBJ2-3 TRBV10-1 CATSGTDRGTDTQYF
TRBJ2-7 TRBV3-1 CASSQGLRDRAYEQYF
TRBJ1-2 TRBV6-1 CASSGRGEIDGYTF
TRBJ2-7 TRBV13 CASSPSRRGNSYEQYF
TRBJ2-1 TRBV7-8 CASSKSGTSYNEQFF
TRBJ1-4 TRBV28 CASRPGTVGEKLFF
TRBJ2-1 TRBV18 CASSPQPRGSSYNEQFF
TRBJ2-2 TRBV6-6 CASNSATGELFF
TRBJ2-3 TRBV5-8 CASSDRGNTDTQYF
TRBJ2-2 TRBV5-1 CASSLSRGPTGELFF
TRBJ2-2 TRBV3-1 CASSQALGRLGTGELFF
TRBJ1-1 TRBV6-1 CASSESWDRMKAFF
TRBJ1-2 TRBV27 CASSLSGGARGYTF
TRBJ2-3 TRBV7-3 CASSSSLAGVTDTQYF
TRBJ2-7 TRBV19 CASSIPGLASEQYF
TRBJ2-7 TRBV16 CASSPDRGRGSYEQYF
TRBJ1-1 TRBV12-3/TRBV12-4 CASSFGGQRNTEAFF
TRBJ1-5 TRBV12-3/TRBV12-4 CASRGQGDQPQHF
TRBJ1-2 TRBV28 CASIPNYPDRSYGYTF
TRBJ2-2 TRBV7-9 CASSFTSMGGELFF
TRBJ2-3 TRBV5-1 CASSLVGQGATDTQYF
TRBJ1-5 TRBV4-1 CASSQSGPNQPQHF
TRBJ2-7 TRBV20-1 CSAIRLAGSYEQYF
TRBJ1-1 TRBV12-3/TRBV12-4 CASSLTYTVAAFF
TRBJ2-7 TRBV3-1 CASSQVVGSYEQYF
TRBJ1-1 TRBV28 CASSPRPGDMNTEAFF
TRBJ1-4 TRBV29-1 CSVKGDRQNEKLFF
TRBJ1-3 TRBV7-8 CASSFNRGSGNTIYF
TRBJ2-3 TRBV12-3/TRBV12-4 CASGPMDDTDTQYF
TRBJ1-1 TRBV5-4 CASSLVEIDTEAFF
TRBJ2-7 TRBV10-2 CASSEKQAKRQYF
TRBJ2-7 TRBV12-3/TRBV12-4 CASSNAYEQYF
TRBJ2-2 TRBV3-1 CASRQGVRTGELFF
TRBJ2-1 TRBV12-5 CASGLAIREAYNEQFF
TRBJ2-5 TRBV7-7 CASSPGQGLGETQYF
TRBJ2-7 TRBV11-2 CASSLASGANYEQYF
TRBJ2-7 TRBV20-1 CSAGGGQGLYEQYF
TRBJ2-4 TRBV6-1 CASRGTGLAGPRGIQYF
TRBJ1-5 TRBV28 CASSYTVGQPQHF